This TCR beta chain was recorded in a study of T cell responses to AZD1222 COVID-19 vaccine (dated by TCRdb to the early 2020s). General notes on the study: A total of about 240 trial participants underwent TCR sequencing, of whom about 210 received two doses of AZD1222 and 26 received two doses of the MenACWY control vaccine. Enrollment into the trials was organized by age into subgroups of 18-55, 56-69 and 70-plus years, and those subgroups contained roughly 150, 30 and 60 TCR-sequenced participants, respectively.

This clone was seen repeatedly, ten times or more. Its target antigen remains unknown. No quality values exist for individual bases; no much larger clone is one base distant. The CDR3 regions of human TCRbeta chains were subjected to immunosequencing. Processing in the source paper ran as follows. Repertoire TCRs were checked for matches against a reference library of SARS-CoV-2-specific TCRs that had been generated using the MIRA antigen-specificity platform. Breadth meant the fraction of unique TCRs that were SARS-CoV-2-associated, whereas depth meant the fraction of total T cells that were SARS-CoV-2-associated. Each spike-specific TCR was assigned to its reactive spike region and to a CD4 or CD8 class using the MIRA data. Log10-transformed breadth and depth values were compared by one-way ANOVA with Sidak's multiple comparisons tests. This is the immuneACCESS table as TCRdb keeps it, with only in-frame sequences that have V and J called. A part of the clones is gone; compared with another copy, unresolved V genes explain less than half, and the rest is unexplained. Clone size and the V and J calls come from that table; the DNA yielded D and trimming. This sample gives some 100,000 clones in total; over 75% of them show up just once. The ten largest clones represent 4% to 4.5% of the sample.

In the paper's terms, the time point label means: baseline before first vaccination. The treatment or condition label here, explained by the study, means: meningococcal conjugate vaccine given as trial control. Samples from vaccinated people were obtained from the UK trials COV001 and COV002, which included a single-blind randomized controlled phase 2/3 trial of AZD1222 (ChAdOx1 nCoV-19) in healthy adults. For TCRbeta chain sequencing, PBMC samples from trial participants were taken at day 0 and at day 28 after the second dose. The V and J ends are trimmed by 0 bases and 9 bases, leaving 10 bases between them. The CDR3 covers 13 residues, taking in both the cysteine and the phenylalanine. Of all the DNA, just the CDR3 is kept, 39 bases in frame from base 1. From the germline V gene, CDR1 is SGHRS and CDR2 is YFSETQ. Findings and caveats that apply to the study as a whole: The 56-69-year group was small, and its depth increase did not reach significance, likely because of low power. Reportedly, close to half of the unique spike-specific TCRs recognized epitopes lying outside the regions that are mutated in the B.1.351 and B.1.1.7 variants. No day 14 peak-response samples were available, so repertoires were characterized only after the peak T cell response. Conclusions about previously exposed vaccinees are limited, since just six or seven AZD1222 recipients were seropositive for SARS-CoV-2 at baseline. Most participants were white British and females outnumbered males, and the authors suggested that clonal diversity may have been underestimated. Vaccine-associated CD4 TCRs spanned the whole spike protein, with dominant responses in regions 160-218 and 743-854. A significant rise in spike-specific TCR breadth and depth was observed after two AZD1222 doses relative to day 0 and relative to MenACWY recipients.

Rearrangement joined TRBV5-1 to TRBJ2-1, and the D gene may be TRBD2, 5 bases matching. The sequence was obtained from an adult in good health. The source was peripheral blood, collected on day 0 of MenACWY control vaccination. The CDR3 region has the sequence CASSLEGLIEQFF. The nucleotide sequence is TGCGCCAGCAGCTTGGAAGGACTTATTGAGCAGTTCTTC.